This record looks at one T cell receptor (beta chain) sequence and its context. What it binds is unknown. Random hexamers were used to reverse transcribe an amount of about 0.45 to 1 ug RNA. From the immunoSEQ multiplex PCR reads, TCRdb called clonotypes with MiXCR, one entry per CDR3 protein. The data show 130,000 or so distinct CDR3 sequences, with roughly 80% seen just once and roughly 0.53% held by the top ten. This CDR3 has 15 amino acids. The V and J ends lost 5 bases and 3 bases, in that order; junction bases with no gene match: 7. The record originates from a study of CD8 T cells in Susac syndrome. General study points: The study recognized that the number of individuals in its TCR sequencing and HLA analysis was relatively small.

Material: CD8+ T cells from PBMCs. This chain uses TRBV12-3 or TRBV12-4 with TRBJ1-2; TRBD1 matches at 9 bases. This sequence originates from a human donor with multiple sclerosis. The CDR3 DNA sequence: TGTGCCAGCAGTCCAAGTAGGGACAGGGACTATGGCTACACCTTC. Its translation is CASSPSRDRDYGYTF.